This record concerns one TCR beta chain sequence. Germline V gives CDR1 MNHEY, CDR2 SVGAGI. CDR3 length: 14 residues. The V gene lost 5 bases and the J gene lost 2 bases, with 9 bases spanning the gap. In the original analysis: Estimation of nucleated cell counts was performed using reference gene primer amplification. Method: immunoSEQ multiplex PCR; TCRdb's copy keeps in-frame clones and lacks some. The V and J calls and clone size are taken from that table; D and trimming were inferred from the DNA. The sample carries some 200,000 clones, over 75% recorded once. The record originates from a study of blood T cell repertoires in COVID-19. Study details: The study drew acute and convalescent COVID-19 samples from the United States, Italy and Spain. The analysed material was cDNA or gDNA that came from T cells, B-cell-depleted T cells, or PBMCs.

The chain has TRBV6-5 and TRBJ2-2; weak D call: TRBD2 (5 bases). The material sequenced was peripheral blood. This sequence was found in a woman aged 40 to 55 with acute or convalescent COVID-19. CDR3 amino acids: CASSRGFNTGELFF. The CDR3 DNA is TGTGCCAGCAGTCGGGGATTTAACACCGGGGAGCTGTTTTTT.